These 21 T cell receptor beta chains were all obtained from the same sample, sequenced in a study of T cell repertoires in cytomegalovirus infection. TCRdb analysed the reads with MiXCR anew, one entry per CDR3 protein. The data show 400,000 or so distinct CDR3 sequences, roughly a third seen once. Sequencing input: PBMCs. The receptors come from a human donor in good health (CMV status not recorded). Some clones in this sample may be carry-over from other donors' samples.

The chain recombines TRBV6-2 or TRBV6-3 with TRBJ2-3, with D possibly being TRBD2 (5 bases). CDR3 length: 14 amino acids. The V gene's germline CDR1 is MNHEY and CDR2 SVGEGT. V dropped 6 bases and J dropped 0 bases, with 10 bases sitting between them. The CDR3 here is CASSSGFSTDTQYF. CDR3 sequence (DNA): TGTGCCAGCAGCTCGGGGTTTAGCACAGATACGCAGTATTTT.

The CDR3 here is CASSYSTGWVSGTEAFF. The CDR3 region has the DNA TGTGCCAGCAGTTACTCGACAGGGTGGGTTTCGGGCACTGAAGCTTTCTTT. The J gene is TRBJ1-1, the V gene TRBV6-5; 7 positions match TRBD1. The CDR3 runs to 17 residues. CDR1 and CDR2 (germline): MNHEY, SVGAGI. V trimming: 0 bases; J trimming: 4 bases; junction bases outside the gene matches: 11.

The rearrangement links TRBV15 to TRBJ2-6; 9 positions match TRBD1. CDR1 is LNHNV and CDR2 is YYDKDF in the germline V gene (reference sequence). The CDR3 has 20 amino acids. V gave up 2 bases and J gave up 2 bases; unmatched junction bases: 13. In DNA form, the CDR3 reads TGTGCCACCAGCAGATCCTCCGGGACAGGGTTATCCCCTGGGGCCAACGTCCTGACTTTC. Translated: CATSRSSGTGLSPGANVLTF.

This clonotype was recorded at least ten times. The rearrangement links TRBV7-8 to TRBJ2-2; no clear D. The CDR3 has 13 amino acids. V lost 0 bases, J lost 3 bases, and 2 bases lay in between. Germline CDR1 and CDR2: SGHVS and FQNEAQ. The CDR3 region is CASSLAYTGELFF. The CDR3 region has the DNA TGTGCCAGCAGCTTAGCATACACCGGGGAGCTGTTTTTT. Using reference TRBV7-8 and TRBJ2-2 for the parts outside the CDR3, the full variable domain is GAGVSQSPRYKVAKRGQDVALRCDPISGHVSLFWYQQALGQGPEFLTYFQNEAQLDKSGLPSDRFFAERPEGSVSTLKIQRTQQEDSAVYLCASSLAYTGELFFGEGSRLTVL.

This clonotype was detected a few times. This sequence joins TRBV4-1 and TRBJ1-3; D is perhaps TRBD1 (6 bases). V gave up 0 bases and J gave up 2 bases, with 11 bases separating them. The CDR3 totals 16 residues. In germline, CDR1 is MGHRA, CDR2 YSYEKL. The CDR3 nucleotides are TGCGCCAGCAGCCAAGATAGAGGGGGTACTGGAAACACCATATATTTT. Amino acids: CASSQDRGGTGNTIYF.

The V call is TRBV12-3 or TRBV12-4, the J call TRBJ1-5, with 7 bases identical to TRBD1. The CDR3 loop spans 15 amino acids. The V gene end was trimmed by 6 bases and the J gene end by 1 base; junction bases not matched to a gene: 6. CDR3 nucleotide sequence: TGTGCCAGCAGCCTTGGGACAGAAAGCAATCAGCCCCAGCATTTT. Translation gives CASSLGTESNQPQHF.

This clonotype occurred a few times. This sequence joins TRBV10-3 and TRBJ2-3; TRBD2 is a possible D gene (6 bases). Trimming cost V 3 bases and J 1 base, with 8 bases left between them. The V gene's germline CDR1 is ENHRY and CDR2 SYGVKD. The CDR3 is 14 residues long. The CDR3: CAISEQRGTDTQYF. For the CDR3, the DNA is TGTGCCATCAGTGAACAGCGGGGCACAGATACGCAGTATTTT.

The chain combines TRBV7-4 with TRBJ1-1; D gene ambiguous. Germline V gene data show CDR1 as SGHVT and CDR2 as SQSDAQ. V gave up 5 bases and J gave up 6 bases, with 10 bases separating them. The CDR3 loop spans 12 amino acids. For the CDR3, the DNA is TGTGCCAGCAGCCCTGACTGGTCTGAAGCTTTCTTT. It specifies CASSPDWSEAFF.

This clonotype was seen at least ten times. The chain employs TRBV6-6 and TRBJ1-1, with 7 nucleotides matching TRBD1. The length of the CDR3 is 16 residues. In germline, CDR1 is MNHNY, CDR2 SVGAGI (reference sequence). Unmatched junction bases numbered 7, after V lost 2 bases and J lost 1 base. The CDR3 reads CASSYGVAGGNTEAFF. The CDR3 nucleotides are TGTGCCAGCAGTTACGGGGTGGCAGGGGGGAACACTGAAGCTTTCTTT.

This chain joins TRBV4-1 and TRBJ2-7; tentative D call: TRBD1 (6 bases). The CDR3 contains 13 residues. Trimming took 4 bases from V and 2 from J, leaving 9 bases between them. Germline V gene lookup returns CDR1 MGHRA and CDR2 YSYEKL. CDR3 nucleotides: TGCGCCAGCAGCCCGGACAGCCCCTACGAGCAGTACTTC. It translates to CASSPDSPYEQYF.

This clonotype was counted a few times. The chain joins TRBV5-6 to TRBJ2-2; TRBD2 is a possible D gene (6 bases). The CDR3 covers 16 residues. V gave up 0 bases and J gave up 4 bases, with 13 bases separating them. Germline V gives CDR1 SGHDT, CDR2 YYEEEE. The DNA of the CDR3 is TGTGCCAGCAGCTTGGCCACTAGCATGAGCACCGGGGAGCTGTTTTTT. This encodes CASSLATSMSTGELFF.

Concerning this clonotype: The conserved closing phenylalanine or tryptophan is absent in this CDR3, likely reflecting a read error. It is unclear where the CDR3 begins or ends on the DNA, so no DNA is shown, and the CDR3 is as TCRdb lists it. The J gene is TRBJ1-6, the V gene TRBV7-2; TRBD1, the D gene given by the table, was not confirmed from the DNA. The CDR3 is 13 amino acids in total, end residues counted. Germline V gene lookup returns CDR1 SGHTA and CDR2 FQGNSA. The CDR3 here is CARSLALKQDLPL.

This chain joins TRBV12-3 or TRBV12-4 and TRBJ1-2; D unresolved. Trimming removed 2 bases at V and 8 bases at J, with 9 bases between. The CDR3 contains 12 residues. Here the CDR3 DNA reads TGTGCCAGCAGTTTAACCCAGGTCGGCTACACCTTC. Protein sequence: CASSLTQVGYTF.

This rearrangement joins TRBV12-3 or TRBV12-4 to TRBJ1-1; TRBD1 is a possible D gene (5 bases). There are 17 residues in the CDR3. Between the trimmed V and J ends, which lost 5 bases and 3 bases, there was a span of 22 bases. The CDR3 nucleotides are TGTGCCAGCAGTCAGAGACCCAGGGAGATCTGGGACACTGAAGCTTTCTTT. It encodes CASSQRPREIWDTEAFF.

CDR3 protein: CASSPRVGLQETQYF. In DNA, the CDR3 is TGTGCCAGCAGCCCGAGAGTGGGACTTCAAGAGACCCAGTACTTC. This chain joins TRBV3-1 and TRBJ2-5, with D tentatively TRBD2 (6 bases). Trimming cost V 4 bases and J 2 bases, with 14 bases left between them. This CDR3 has 15 amino acids. Germline V CDR1 and CDR2: LGHDT, YNNKEL (reference sequence).

In this sample, this clonotype turned up a few times. This chain links TRBV7-6 with TRBJ1-3, with 8 bases identical to TRBD1. J lost 0 bases, V lost 1 base, and 5 bases had no gene match. CDR3 length equals 17 residues. Germline V gene data show CDR1 as SGHVS and CDR2 as FNYEAQ. Here the CDR3 reads CASSLVTGESSGNTIYF. CDR3 DNA: TGTGCCAGCAGCTTAGTGACAGGGGAGTCCTCTGGAAACACCATATATTTT.

The gene calls are TRBV4-3 and TRBJ2-1, with 9 nucleotides matching TRBD2. The J segment lost 4 bases and the V segment lost 1 base, leaving 2 bases of the junction unmatched. Germline lookup yields CDR1 LGHNA and CDR2 YSLEER. The length of the CDR3 is 15 residues. CDR3: CASSQGAGGYNEQFF. The CDR3 DNA reads as TGCGCCAGCAGCCAAGGGGCGGGGGGGTACAATGAGCAGTTCTTC.

J is TRBJ1-4 and V is TRBV7-9; D gene ambiguous. The CDR3 sequence is 13 residues long. V was trimmed by 3 bases and J by 8 bases, leaving 10 bases between them. CDR1 and CDR2 from the germline V gene are SEHNR and FQNEAQ (reference sequence). The CDR3 DNA reads TGTGCCAGCAGCTTTCCCGGGATCGAAAAACTGTTTTTT. Translated, it gives CASSFPGIEKLFF. Full variable domain (outside the CDR3, taken from reference TRBV7-9 and TRBJ1-4): DTGVSQNPRHKITKRGQNVTFRCDPISEHNRLYWYRQTLGQGPEFLTYFQNEAQLEKSRLLSDRFSAERPKGSFSTLEIQRTEQGDSAMYLCASSFPGIEKLFFGSGTQLSVL.

The chain carries TRBV20-1 and TRBJ2-7, with TRBD2 matching over 8 bases. V was clipped by 1 base and J by 0 bases; unmatched bases: 8. CDR3 length: 16 amino acids. CDR1 is DFQATT, CDR2 SNEGSKA, per germline (reference sequence). The CDR3 sequence: CSARGKGGGPSYEQYF. CDR3 nucleotides: TGCAGTGCTAGAGGGAAAGGCGGGGGGCCCTCCTACGAGCAGTACTTC.

V gene TRBV29-1 combines with J gene TRBJ2-7; maybe TRBD2 (5 bases). CDR1 SQVTM and CDR2 ANQGSEA come from the germline V gene. The CDR3 runs to 12 residues. V lost 2 bases, J lost 6 bases, and 11 bases lay in between. CDR3 coding DNA: TGCAGCGTTGAAATTCGAGGGTCCGAGCAGTACTTC. Its protein product is CSVEIRGSEQYF.

This clonotype has a count of ten or more. CDR3 sequence reads: CASSPTPGLYPGYTF. CDR3 nucleotides: TGTGCCAGCAGCCCCACCCCGGGACTTTACCCCGGCTACACCTTC. This chain joins TRBV7-3 and TRBJ1-2, with D tentatively TRBD1 (5 bases). This CDR3 spans 15 amino acids. CDR1 SGHTA and CDR2 FQGTGA come from the germline V gene. The V and J ends lost 5 bases and 8 bases respectively, with 21 bases between them.